A selection of T cell receptor beta chains follows, all from one sample in a study of cytomegalovirus exposure and HLA in healthy donors. Profiled with immunoSEQ multiplex PCR; TCRdb holds only in-frame clones, not every one. The data contain 250,000 to 350,000 clones, 70% to 90% of them singletons. Sequencing was done on a sample of PBMCs. The receptors were sampled from a woman younger than 30 in good health and CMV-seronegative. CDR3s include the opening cysteine and the closing phenylalanine or tryptophan. Each record gives: D gene, clone size, CDR3 length, V gene, J gene, CDR3 protein, CDR3 DNA. The D gene is left open where the match is weak. The size of a clone is reported for some rows only, either as once, few or many, or as a class for expanded clones.

d_gene: TRBD1
abundance: -
len: 12
v_gene: TRBV10-3
j_gene: TRBJ1-2
CDR3aa: CAMQGAGEGYTF
CDR3nt: TGTGCCATGCAGGGGGCGGGGGAAGGCTACACCTTC

d_gene: TRBD2
abundance: -
len: 17
v_gene: TRBV7-2
j_gene: TRBJ2-4
CDR3aa: CASSLAISGGARNIQYF
CDR3nt: TGTGCCAGCAGCTTAGCGATTAGCGGGGGGGCCAGAAACATTCAGTACTTC

d_gene: -
abundance: -
len: 14
v_gene: TRBV19
j_gene: TRBJ2-2
CDR3aa: CASSIGPVTGELFF
CDR3nt: TGTGCCAGTAGTATAGGCCCGGTCACCGGGGAGCTGTTTTTT

d_gene: TRBD1
abundance: -
len: 17
v_gene: TRBV5-1
j_gene: TRBJ1-1
CDR3aa: CASSLAGQRYADTEAFF
CDR3nt: TGCGCCAGCAGCTTGGCGGGACAGCGCTATGCGGACACTGAAGCTTTCTTT

d_gene: TRBD2
abundance: -
len: 15
v_gene: TRBV7-3
j_gene: TRBJ2-3
CDR3aa: CASSFSGGALDTQYF
CDR3nt: TGTGCCAGCAGCTTTAGCGGGGGGGCTTTAGATACGCAGTATTTT

d_gene: -
abundance: -
len: 14
v_gene: TRBV29-1
j_gene: TRBJ1-2
CDR3aa: CSVDVQSALNGYTF
CDR3nt: TGCAGCGTTGATGTCCAGTCAGCGTTGAATGGCTACACCTTC

d_gene: -
abundance: -
len: 13
v_gene: TRBV6-5
j_gene: TRBJ2-7
CDR3aa: CASSYPGSDEQYF
CDR3nt: TGTGCCAGCAGTTACCCGGGTTCGGACGAGCAGTACTTC

d_gene: -
abundance: -
len: 13
v_gene: TRBV29-1
j_gene: TRBJ1-1
CDR3aa: CSVRDDRPAEAFF
CDR3nt: TGCAGCGTCCGCGACGACAGGCCTGCTGAAGCTTTCTTT

d_gene: -
abundance: -
len: 14
v_gene: TRBV5-1
j_gene: TRBJ2-7
CDR3aa: CASSLVASHYEQYF
CDR3nt: TGCGCCAGCAGCTTGGTGGCTAGCCACTACGAGCAGTACTTC

d_gene: -
abundance: -
len: 13
v_gene: TRBV5-4
j_gene: TRBJ2-5
CDR3aa: CASSPRSQETQYF
CDR3nt: TGTGCCAGCAGCCCTCGTTCCCAAGAGACCCAGTACTTC

d_gene: -
abundance: -
len: 16
v_gene: TRBV5-1
j_gene: TRBJ2-7
CDR3aa: CASSSQPSAVGYEQYF
CDR3nt: TGCGCCAGCAGCTCCCAACCCTCCGCCGTCGGTTACGAGCAGTACTTC

d_gene: -
abundance: -
len: 18
v_gene: TRBV2
j_gene: TRBJ1-3
CDR3aa: CASSVSQGPTFSGNTIYF
CDR3nt: TGTGCCAGCAGTGTGAGCCAGGGGCCGACGTTCTCTGGAAACACCATATATTTT

d_gene: -
abundance: -
len: 15
v_gene: TRBV7-2
j_gene: TRBJ2-7
CDR3aa: CASSLVGNPPYEQYF
CDR3nt: TGTGCCAGCAGCTTAGTCGGGAACCCACCCTACGAGCAGTACTTC

d_gene: TRBD1
abundance: -
len: 18
v_gene: TRBV7-8
j_gene: TRBJ1-6
CDR3aa: CASSLRDSPSSYNSPLHF
CDR3nt: TGTGCCAGCAGCCTCCGGGACAGCCCGAGCTCCTATAATTCACCCCTCCACTTT

d_gene: -
abundance: -
len: 15
v_gene: TRBV6-6
j_gene: TRBJ2-2
CDR3aa: CASSYPRGGTGELFF
CDR3nt: TGTGCCAGCAGTTACCCCAGGGGCGGCACCGGGGAGCTGTTTTTT

d_gene: -
abundance: -
len: 14
v_gene: TRBV6-5
j_gene: TRBJ2-1
CDR3aa: CASSFASRYNEQFF
CDR3nt: TGTGCCAGCAGTTTTGCCTCCAGGTACAATGAGCAGTTCTTC

d_gene: -
abundance: -
len: 15
v_gene: TRBV12-5
j_gene: TRBJ1-2
CDR3aa: CASGLGAAPNYGYTF
CDR3nt: TGTGCTAGTGGTTTGGGGGCAGCACCTAACTATGGCTACACCTTC

d_gene: -
abundance: -
len: 14
v_gene: TRBV5-1
j_gene: TRBJ1-2
CDR3aa: CASSSGQPNYGYTF
CDR3nt: TGCGCCAGCAGCAGCGGACAGCCGAACTATGGCTACACCTTC

d_gene: TRBD1
abundance: -
len: 14
v_gene: TRBV6-5
j_gene: TRBJ1-2
CDR3aa: CASSYRDRDYGYTF
CDR3nt: TGTGCCAGCAGTTACCGGGACAGAGACTATGGCTACACCTTC

d_gene: TRBD1
abundance: -
len: 14
v_gene: TRBV5-4
j_gene: TRBJ2-7
CDR3aa: CASSWDRSGYEQYF
CDR3nt: TGTGCCAGCAGCTGGGACAGGTCCGGCTACGAGCAGTACTTC

d_gene: -
abundance: -
len: 14
v_gene: TRBV9
j_gene: TRBJ1-2
CDR3aa: CASSVTGRLDGYTF
CDR3nt: TGTGCCAGCAGCGTAACAGGGCGATTGGATGGCTACACCTTC

d_gene: -
abundance: -
len: 11
v_gene: TRBV29-1
j_gene: TRBJ2-1
CDR3aa: CSVYSYNEQFF
CDR3nt: TGCAGCGTTTATTCCTACAATGAGCAGTTCTTC

d_gene: -
abundance: -
len: 14
v_gene: TRBV9
j_gene: TRBJ2-5
CDR3aa: CASSPRTAQETQYF
CDR3nt: TGTGCCAGCAGCCCCCGGACAGCCCAAGAGACCCAGTACTTC

d_gene: -
abundance: -
len: 15
v_gene: TRBV5-1
j_gene: TRBJ1-3
CDR3aa: CASSLEPVSGNTIYF
CDR3nt: TGCGCCAGCAGCTTGGAACCGGTCTCTGGAAACACCATATATTTT

d_gene: -
abundance: -
len: 14
v_gene: TRBV30
j_gene: TRBJ1-1
CDR3aa: CAWLKGHQNTEAFF
CDR3nt: TGTGCCTGGCTGAAAGGACATCAGAACACTGAAGCTTTCTTT

d_gene: -
abundance: once
len: 13
v_gene: TRBV11-2
j_gene: TRBJ2-1
CDR3aa: CASRTIWDNEQFF
CDR3nt: TGTGCCAGCAGAACTATTTGGGACAATGAGCAGTTCTTC

d_gene: -
abundance: -
len: 13
v_gene: TRBV19
j_gene: TRBJ1-2
CDR3aa: CASSIDQARGYTF
CDR3nt: TGTGCCAGTAGTATAGATCAGGCCCGGGGCTACACCTTC

d_gene: TRBD2
abundance: -
len: 13
v_gene: TRBV19
j_gene: TRBJ2-1
CDR3aa: CASSIAGGGEQFF
CDR3nt: TGTGCCAGTAGTATAGCGGGGGGAGGTGAGCAGTTCTTC

d_gene: TRBD1
abundance: -
len: 15
v_gene: TRBV5-1
j_gene: TRBJ2-3
CDR3aa: CASSFGTGPTDTQYF
CDR3nt: TGCGCCAGCAGCTTCGGGACAGGGCCCACAGATACGCAGTATTTT

d_gene: TRBD1
abundance: -
len: 15
v_gene: TRBV10-3
j_gene: TRBJ1-5
CDR3aa: CAISERGHENQPQHF
CDR3nt: TGTGCCATCAGTGAGAGGGGGCATGAAAATCAGCCCCAGCATTTT

d_gene: -
abundance: -
len: 14
v_gene: TRBV25-1
j_gene: TRBJ2-7
CDR3aa: CASSEGGTAGEQYF
CDR3nt: TGTGCCAGCAGTGAAGGCGGGACCGCGGGGGAGCAGTACTTC

d_gene: TRBD1
abundance: -
len: 18
v_gene: TRBV19
j_gene: TRBJ1-4
CDR3aa: CASSTLPGQGRTNEKLFF
CDR3nt: TGTGCCAGTAGTACCTTACCGGGACAGGGGAGGACTAATGAAAAACTGTTTTTT

d_gene: TRBD1
abundance: -
len: 15
v_gene: TRBV9
j_gene: TRBJ1-2
CDR3aa: CASSAPGQGYYGYTF
CDR3nt: TGTGCCAGCAGCGCCCCGGGACAGGGCTACTATGGCTACACCTTC

d_gene: -
abundance: -
len: 14
v_gene: TRBV7-2
j_gene: TRBJ1-5
CDR3aa: CASSFPVTDQPQHF
CDR3nt: TGTGCCAGCAGCTTTCCGGTGACAGATCAGCCCCAGCATTTT

d_gene: TRBD2
abundance: -
len: 14
v_gene: TRBV6-5
j_gene: TRBJ2-7
CDR3aa: CASSLAGGTYEQYF
CDR3nt: TGTGCCAGCAGTTTGGCGGGGGGGACCTACGAGCAGTACTTC